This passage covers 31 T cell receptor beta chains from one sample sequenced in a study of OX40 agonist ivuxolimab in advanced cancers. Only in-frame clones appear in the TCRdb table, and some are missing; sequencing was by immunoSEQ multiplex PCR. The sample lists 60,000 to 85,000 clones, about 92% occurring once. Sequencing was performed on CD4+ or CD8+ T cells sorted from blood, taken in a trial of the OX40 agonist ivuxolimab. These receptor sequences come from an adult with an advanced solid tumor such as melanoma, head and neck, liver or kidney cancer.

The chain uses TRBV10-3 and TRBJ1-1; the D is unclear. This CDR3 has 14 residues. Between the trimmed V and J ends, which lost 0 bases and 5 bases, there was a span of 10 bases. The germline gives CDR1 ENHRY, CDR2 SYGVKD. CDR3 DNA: TGTGCCATCAGTGAGTCAGGGAGTATGACTGAAGCTTTCTTT. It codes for CAISESGSMTEAFF.

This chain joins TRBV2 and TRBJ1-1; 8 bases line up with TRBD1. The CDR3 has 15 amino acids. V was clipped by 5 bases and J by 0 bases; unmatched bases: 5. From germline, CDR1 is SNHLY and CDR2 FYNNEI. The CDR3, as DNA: TGTGCCAGCAGTATATCGACAGGGGTGAACACTGAAGCTTTCTTT. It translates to CASSISTGVNTEAFF.

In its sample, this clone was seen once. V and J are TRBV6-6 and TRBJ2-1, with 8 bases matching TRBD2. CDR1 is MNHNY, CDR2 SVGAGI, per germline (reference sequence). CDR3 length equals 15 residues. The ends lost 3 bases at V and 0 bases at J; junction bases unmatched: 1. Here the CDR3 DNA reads TGTGCCAGCAGTTATAGCGGGAACTCCTACAATGAGCAGTTCTTC. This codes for CASSYSGNSYNEQFF.

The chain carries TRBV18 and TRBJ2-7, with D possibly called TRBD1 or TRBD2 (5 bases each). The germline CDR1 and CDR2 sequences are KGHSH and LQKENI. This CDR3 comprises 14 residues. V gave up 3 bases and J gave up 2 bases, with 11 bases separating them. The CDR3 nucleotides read TGTGCCAGCTCACCCGGGACGGCCACCTACGAGCAGTACTTC. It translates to CASSPGTATYEQYF.

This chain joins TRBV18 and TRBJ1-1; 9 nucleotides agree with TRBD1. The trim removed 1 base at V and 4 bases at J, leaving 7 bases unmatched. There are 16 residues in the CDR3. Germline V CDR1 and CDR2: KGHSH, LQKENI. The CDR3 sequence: CASSPLGTGSGTEAFF. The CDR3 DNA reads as TGTGCCAGCTCACCACTGGGGACAGGGTCGGGCACTGAAGCTTTCTTT.

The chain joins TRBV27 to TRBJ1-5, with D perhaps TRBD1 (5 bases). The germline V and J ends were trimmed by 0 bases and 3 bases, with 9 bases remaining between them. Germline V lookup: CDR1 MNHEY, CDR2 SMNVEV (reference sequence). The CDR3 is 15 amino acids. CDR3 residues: CASSLSARDNQPQHF. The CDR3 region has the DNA TGTGCCAGCAGTTTATCAGCCAGGGACAATCAGCCCCAGCATTTT.

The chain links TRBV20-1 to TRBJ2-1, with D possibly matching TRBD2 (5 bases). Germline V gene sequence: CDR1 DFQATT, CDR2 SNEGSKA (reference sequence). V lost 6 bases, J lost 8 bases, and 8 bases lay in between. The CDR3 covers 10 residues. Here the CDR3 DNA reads TGCAGTGCCCGGCGGGATGAGCAGTTCTTC. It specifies CSARRDEQFF.

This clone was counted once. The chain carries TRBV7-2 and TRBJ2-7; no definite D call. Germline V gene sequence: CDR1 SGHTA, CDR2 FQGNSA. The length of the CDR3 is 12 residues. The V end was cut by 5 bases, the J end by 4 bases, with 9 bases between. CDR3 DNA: TGTGCCAGCAGCACGCGACCATACGAGCAGTACTTC. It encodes CASSTRPYEQYF.

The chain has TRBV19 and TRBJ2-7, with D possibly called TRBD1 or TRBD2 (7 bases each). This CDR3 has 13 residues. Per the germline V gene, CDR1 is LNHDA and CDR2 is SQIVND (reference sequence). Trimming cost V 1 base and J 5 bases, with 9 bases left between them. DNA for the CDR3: TGTGCCAGTAGTATAGCAGGGGGGGACGAGCAGTACTTC. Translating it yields CASSIAGGDEQYF. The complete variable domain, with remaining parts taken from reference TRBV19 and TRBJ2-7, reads DGGITQSPKYLFRKEGQNVTLSCEQNLNHDAMYWYRQDPGQGLRLIYYSQIVNDFQKGDIAEGYSVSREKKESFPLTVTSAQKNPTAFYLCASSIAGGDEQYFGPGTRLTVT.

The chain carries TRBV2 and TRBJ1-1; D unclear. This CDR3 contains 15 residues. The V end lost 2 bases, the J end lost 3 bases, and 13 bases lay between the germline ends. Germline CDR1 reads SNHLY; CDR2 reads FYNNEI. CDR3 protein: CASSEQAPEHTEAFF. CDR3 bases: TGTGCCAGCAGTGAACAGGCCCCAGAGCACACTGAAGCTTTCTTT.

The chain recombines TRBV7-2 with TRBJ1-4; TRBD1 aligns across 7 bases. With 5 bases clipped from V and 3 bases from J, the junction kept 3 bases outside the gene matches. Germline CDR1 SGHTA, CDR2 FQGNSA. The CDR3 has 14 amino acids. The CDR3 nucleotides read TGTGCCAGCAGCCTGGGACAGCCTAATGAAAAACTGTTTTTT. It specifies CASSLGQPNEKLFF.

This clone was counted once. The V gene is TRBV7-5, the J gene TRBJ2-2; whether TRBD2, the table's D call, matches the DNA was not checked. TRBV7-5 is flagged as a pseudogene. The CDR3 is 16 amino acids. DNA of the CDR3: TGTGTCAGAAGCTCACCGGGTCTAGTGTTCACCGGGGAGCTGTTTTTT. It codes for CVRSSPGLVFTGELFF.

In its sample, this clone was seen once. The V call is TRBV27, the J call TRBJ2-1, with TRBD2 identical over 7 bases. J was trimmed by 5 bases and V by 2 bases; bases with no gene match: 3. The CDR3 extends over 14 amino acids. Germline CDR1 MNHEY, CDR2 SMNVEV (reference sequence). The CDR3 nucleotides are TGTGCCAGCAGTTTACCGCGGGAGAACAATGAGCAGTTCTTC. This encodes CASSLPRENNEQFF.

The CDR3 region is CASSLVWTGRNTEAFF. In DNA, the CDR3 is TGTGCCAGCAGCTTAGTATGGACAGGTCGGAACACTGAAGCTTTCTTT. The chain uses TRBV7-2 and TRBJ1-1; 7 nucleotides agree with TRBD1. The CDR3 has 16 residues. The trim removed 1 base at V and 1 base at J, leaving 6 bases unmatched. CDR1 is SGHTA, CDR2 FQGNSA, per germline.

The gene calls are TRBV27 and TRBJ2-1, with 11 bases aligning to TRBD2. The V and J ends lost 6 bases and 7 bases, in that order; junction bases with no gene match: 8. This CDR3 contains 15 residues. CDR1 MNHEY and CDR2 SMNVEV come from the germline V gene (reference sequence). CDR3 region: CASRPWASGRNEQFF. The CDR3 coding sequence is TGTGCCAGCAGACCCTGGGCTAGCGGGAGGAATGAGCAGTTCTTC.

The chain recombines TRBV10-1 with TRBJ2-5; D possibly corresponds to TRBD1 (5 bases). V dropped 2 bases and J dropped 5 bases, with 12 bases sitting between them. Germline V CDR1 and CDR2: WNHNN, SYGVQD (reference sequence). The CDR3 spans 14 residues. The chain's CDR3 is CASSEHGQLETQYF. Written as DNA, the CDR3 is TGCGCCAGCAGTGAGCATGGACAATTGGAGACCCAGTACTTC.

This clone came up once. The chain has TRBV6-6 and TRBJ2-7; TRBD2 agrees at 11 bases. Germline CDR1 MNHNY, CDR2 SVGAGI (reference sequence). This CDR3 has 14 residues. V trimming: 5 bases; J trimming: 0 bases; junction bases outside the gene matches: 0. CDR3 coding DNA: TGTGCCAGCAGTCTAGCGGGAGGCTCCTACGAGCAGTACTTC. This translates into CASSLAGGSYEQYF.

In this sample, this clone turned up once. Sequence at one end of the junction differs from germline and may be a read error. The chain's CDR3 is CAGSESAGTGNTIYF. CDR3 nucleotides: TGTGCCGGCAGTGAATCGGCAGGGACAGGAAACACCATATATTTT. J is TRBJ1-3 and V is TRBV6-1; TRBD1 is a possible D gene (6 bases). CDR1 is MNHNS and CDR2 is SASEGT in the germline V gene. The CDR3 is made up of 15 amino acids.

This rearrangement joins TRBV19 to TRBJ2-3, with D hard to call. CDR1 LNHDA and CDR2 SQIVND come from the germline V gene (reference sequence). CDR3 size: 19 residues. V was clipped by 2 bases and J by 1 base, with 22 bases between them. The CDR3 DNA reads TGTGCCAGTAGTATAAGGTCCACAAATCTCCAGTCGGGCACAGATACGCAGTATTTT. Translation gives CASSIRSTNLQSGTDTQYF.

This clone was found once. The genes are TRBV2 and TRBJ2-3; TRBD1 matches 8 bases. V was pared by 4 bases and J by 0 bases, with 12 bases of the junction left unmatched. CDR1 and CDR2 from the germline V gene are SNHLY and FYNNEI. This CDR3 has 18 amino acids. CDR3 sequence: CASSVWTGKGVSTDTQYF. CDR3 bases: TGTGCCAGCAGTGTATGGACAGGGAAGGGGGTCAGCACAGATACGCAGTATTTT.

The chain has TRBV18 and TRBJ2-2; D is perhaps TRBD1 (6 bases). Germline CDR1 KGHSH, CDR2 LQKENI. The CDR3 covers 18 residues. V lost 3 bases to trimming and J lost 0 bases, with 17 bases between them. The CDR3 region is CASSPQGPSTSNTGELFF. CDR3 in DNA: TGTGCCAGCTCACCTCAGGGGCCCTCTACATCGAACACCGGGGAGCTGTTTTTT.

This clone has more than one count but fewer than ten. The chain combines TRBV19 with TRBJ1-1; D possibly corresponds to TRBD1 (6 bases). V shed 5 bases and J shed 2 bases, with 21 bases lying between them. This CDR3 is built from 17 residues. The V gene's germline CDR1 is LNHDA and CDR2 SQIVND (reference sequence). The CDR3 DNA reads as TGTGCCAGTAGTTCATACTCCCTCCTCAGGGGAAACACTGAAGCTTTCTTT. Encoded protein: CASSSYSLLRGNTEAFF.

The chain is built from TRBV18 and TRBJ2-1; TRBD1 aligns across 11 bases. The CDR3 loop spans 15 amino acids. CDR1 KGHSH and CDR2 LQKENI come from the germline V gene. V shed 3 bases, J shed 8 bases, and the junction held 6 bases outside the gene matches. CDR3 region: CASSPTGQGGYEQFF. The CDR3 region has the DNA TGTGCCAGCTCACCGACGGGACAGGGGGGTTATGAGCAGTTCTTC.

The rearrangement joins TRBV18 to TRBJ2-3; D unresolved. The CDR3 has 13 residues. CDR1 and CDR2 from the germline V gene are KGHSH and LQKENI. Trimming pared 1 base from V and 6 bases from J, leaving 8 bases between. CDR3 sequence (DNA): TGTGCCAGCTCACCACGGACGAGGGATACGCAGTATTTT. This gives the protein CASSPRTRDTQYF.

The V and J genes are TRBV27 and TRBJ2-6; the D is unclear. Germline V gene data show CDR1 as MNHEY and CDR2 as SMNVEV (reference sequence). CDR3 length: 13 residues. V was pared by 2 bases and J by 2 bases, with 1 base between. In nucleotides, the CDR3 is TGTGCCAGCAGTTTAACTGGGGCCAACGTCCTGACTTTC. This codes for CASSLTGANVLTF.

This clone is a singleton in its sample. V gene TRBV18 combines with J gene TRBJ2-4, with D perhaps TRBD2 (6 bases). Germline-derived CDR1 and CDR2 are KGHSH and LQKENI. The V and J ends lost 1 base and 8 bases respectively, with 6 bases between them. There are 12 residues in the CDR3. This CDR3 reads CASSPREDIQYF. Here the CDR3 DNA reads TGTGCCAGCTCACCACGGGAGGACATTCAGTACTTC. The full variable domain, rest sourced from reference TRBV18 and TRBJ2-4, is NAGVMQNPRHLVRRRGQEARLRCSPMKGHSHVYWYRQLPEEGLKFMVYLQKENIIDESGMPKERFSAEFPKEGPSILRIQQVVRGDSAAYFCASSPREDIQYFGAGTRLSVL.

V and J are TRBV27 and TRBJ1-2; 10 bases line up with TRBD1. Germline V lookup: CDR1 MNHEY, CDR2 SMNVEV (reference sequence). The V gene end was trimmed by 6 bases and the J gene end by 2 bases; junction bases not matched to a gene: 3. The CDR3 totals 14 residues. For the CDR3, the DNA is TGTGCCAGCAGGTCGACAGGGGGCAACTATGGCTACACCTTC. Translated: CASRSTGGNYGYTF.

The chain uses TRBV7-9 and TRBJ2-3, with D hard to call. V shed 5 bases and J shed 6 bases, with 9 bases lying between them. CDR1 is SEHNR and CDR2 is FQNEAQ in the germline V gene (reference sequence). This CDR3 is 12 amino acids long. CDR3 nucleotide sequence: TGTGCCAGCAGCACCCTAACCGATACGCAGTATTTT. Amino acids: CASSTLTDTQYF. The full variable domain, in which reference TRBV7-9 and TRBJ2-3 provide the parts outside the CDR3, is DTGVSQNPRHKITKRGQNVTFRCDPISEHNRLYWYRQTLGQGPEFLTYFQNEAQLEKSRLLSDRFSAERPKGSFSTLEIQRTEQGDSAMYLCASSTLTDTQYFGPGTRLTVL.

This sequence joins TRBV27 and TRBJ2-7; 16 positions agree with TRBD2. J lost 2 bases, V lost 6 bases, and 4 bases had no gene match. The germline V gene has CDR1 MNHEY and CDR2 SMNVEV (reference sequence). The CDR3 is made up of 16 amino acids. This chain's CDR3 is CASRGGTSGRAYEQYF. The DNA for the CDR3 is TGTGCCAGCAGGGGAGGGACTAGCGGGAGGGCCTACGAGCAGTACTTC.

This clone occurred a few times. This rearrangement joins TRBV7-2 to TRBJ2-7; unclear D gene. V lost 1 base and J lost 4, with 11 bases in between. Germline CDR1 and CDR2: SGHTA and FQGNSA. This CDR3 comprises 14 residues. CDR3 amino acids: CASSLGNTPYEQYF. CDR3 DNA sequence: TGTGCCAGCAGCTTAGGTAACACCCCGTACGAGCAGTACTTC.

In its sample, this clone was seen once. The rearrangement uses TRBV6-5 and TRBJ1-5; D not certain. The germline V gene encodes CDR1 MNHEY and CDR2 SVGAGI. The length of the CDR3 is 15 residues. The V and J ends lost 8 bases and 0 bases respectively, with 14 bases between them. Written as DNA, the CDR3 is TGTGCCAGCCAAGGGATGGCTAATAGCAATCAGCCCCAGCATTTT. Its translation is CASQGMANSNQPQHF.